One and the same sample provided the 25 T cell receptor beta chains below, sequenced in a study of T cells and copy number aberrations in small-cell lung cancer. Profiling relied on immunoSEQ multiplex PCR, and the TCRdb table lists in-frame clones only, not all of them. The sample shows 2,600 or so clones, around 82% of them seen only once. Sequencing was done on a sample of normal tissue next to the tumor. The receptors were sampled from a woman aged 50 to 65 with small cell lung cancer.

This chain links TRBV5-1 with TRBJ1-4; TRBD1 matches 7 bases. The CDR3 spans 14 residues. With V trimmed by 0 bases and J by 8 bases, 4 bases remained unmatched. Germline CDR1 and CDR2: SGHRS and YFSETQ. The CDR3 reads CASSLGQGGEKLFF. The CDR3 nucleotides read TGCGCCAGCAGCTTGGGGCAGGGGGGCGAAAAACTGTTTTTT.

J is TRBJ1-2 and V is TRBV5-1; the match to TRBD1 covers 8 bases. The V gene's germline CDR1 is SGHRS and CDR2 YFSETQ. This CDR3 has 13 amino acids. The ends lost 4 bases at V and 3 bases at J; junction bases unmatched: 2. The CDR3 sequence is CASSEQGDYGYTF. CDR3 nucleotides: TGCGCCAGCAGCGAACAGGGGGACTATGGCTACACCTTC.

This chain links TRBV6-1 with TRBJ1-2, with TRBD1 matching over 9 bases. Germline CDR1 MNHNS, CDR2 SASEGT. V lost 6 bases to trimming and J lost 2 bases; unmatched junction nucleotides: 7. CDR3 length: 15 residues. Here the CDR3 DNA reads TGTGCCAGCAGCCGCGAGGACAGGGGCAACTATGGCTACACCTTC. This codes for CASSREDRGNYGYTF.

This clone showed up just once. The V gene is TRBV5-6, the J gene TRBJ1-1; the D is unclear. Germline CDR1 reads SGHDT; CDR2 reads YYEEEE. The CDR3 consists of 14 residues. V lost 0 bases and J lost 0, with 6 bases in between. The CDR3 sequence: CASSLEGVNTEAFF. The CDR3 coding sequence is TGTGCCAGCAGCTTGGAGGGCGTGAACACTGAAGCTTTCTTT.

This sequence joins TRBV5-1 and TRBJ2-7, with D possibly matching TRBD2 (7 bases). CDR1 SGHRS and CDR2 YFSETQ come from the germline V gene. Trimming removed 4 bases at V and 1 base at J, with 30 bases between. This CDR3 region has 20 residues. CDR3 region: CASSLAKELVKGGGSYEQYF. The CDR3 DNA follows: TGCGCCAGCAGCCTAGCAAAAGAGCTGGTCAAAGGGGGGGGGTCCTACGAGCAGTACTTC. Looking up the rest from reference TRBV5-1 and TRBJ2-7 gives the full variable domain: KAGVTQTPRYLIKTRGQQVTLSCSPISGHRSVSWYQQTPGQGLQFLFEYFSETQRNKGNFPGRFSGRQFSNSRSEMNVSTLELGDSALYLCASSLAKELVKGGGSYEQYFGPGTRLTVT.

In nucleotides, the CDR3 is TGCGCCAGCAGCTCCCTCTTGAAGGGCAGCATGAACACTGAAGCTTTCTTT. Residues: CASSSLLKGSMNTEAFF. This chain connects TRBV5-1 to TRBJ1-1; no definite D call. This CDR3 contains 17 residues. The germline V gene encodes CDR1 SGHRS and CDR2 YFSETQ. Deletions cut 3 bases from V and 0 bases from J, with 18 bases between.

The gene calls are TRBV28 and TRBJ2-2; D call uncertain. Germline lookup yields CDR1 MDHEN and CDR2 SYDVKM. V was pared by 1 base and J by 6 bases, with 9 bases between. This CDR3 has 14 amino acids. The CDR3, as DNA: TGTGCCAGCAGTTTATCCTCTGCGGCCGGGGAGCTGTTTTTT. Its protein is CASSLSSAAGELFF. The full variable domain, with the rest looked up from reference TRBV28 and TRBJ2-2, is DVKVTQSSRYLVKRTGEKVFLECVQDMDHENMFWYRQDPGLGLRLIYFSYDVKMKEKGDIPEGYSVSREKKERFSLILESASTNQTSMYLCASSLSSAAGELFFGEGSRLTVL.

Only a few counts were recorded for this clone. The gene calls are TRBV30 and TRBJ1-2; D uncertain. This CDR3 has 12 amino acids. The V gene lost 3 bases and the J gene lost 7 bases, with 12 bases spanning the gap. CDR1 is GTSNPN and CDR2 is SVGIG in the germline V gene (reference sequence). CDR3 nucleotides: TGTGCCTGGAGGTGGCAGGCTTCTGGCTACACCTTC. This codes for CAWRWQASGYTF.

The chain has TRBV7-9 and TRBJ2-7; D possibly corresponds to TRBD1 (6 bases). Germline lookup yields CDR1 SEHNR and CDR2 FQNEAQ (reference sequence). CDR3 size: 15 residues. V was pared by 6 bases and J by 2 bases, with 17 bases between. The CDR3, as DNA: TGTGCCAGCAGTTCTGGAGAGACAGGCGCCTACGAGCAGTACTTC. Its translation is CASSSGETGAYEQYF.

Note on this clone: One end of the junction is discordant with germline, which a read error may explain. The rearrangement joins TRBV7-6 to TRBJ1-2, with no clear D. The CDR3 runs to 13 residues. The germline V gene encodes CDR1 SGHVS and CDR2 FNYEAQ. The CDR3 is CASSLAPNYGYTF. The CDR3 region has the DNA TGTGCCAGCAGCCTAGCACCAAACTATGGCTACACCTTC.

This clone showed up just a few times. The chain has TRBV25-1 and TRBJ1-2, with D maybe TRBD1 (5 bases). CDR1 MGHDK and CDR2 SYGVNS come from the germline V gene. This CDR3 is 14 amino acids long. V lost 5 bases, J lost 3 bases, and 13 bases lay in between. CDR3 in DNA: TGTGCCAGCAGTCCCTCAGGGAACCACTATGGCTACACCTTC. This encodes CASSPSGNHYGYTF.

The chain uses TRBV7-9 and TRBJ2-1; no firm D call. Germline CDR1 is SEHNR and CDR2 is FQNEAQ (reference sequence). There are 12 residues in the CDR3. The V end lost 1 base, the J end lost 9 bases, and 7 bases lay between the germline ends. The chain's CDR3 is CASSLVGGEQFF. The CDR3 DNA is TGTGCCAGCAGCTTAGTTGGTGGTGAGCAGTTCTTC.

V and J are TRBV18 and TRBJ2-3, with a possible D match to TRBD2 (6 bases). There are 14 residues in the CDR3. Germline assignment: CDR1 KGHSH and CDR2 LQKENI. Trimming took off 3 bases at V and 4 bases at J, with 11 bases between the two ends. The CDR3 is CASSPGGVPDTQYF. CDR3 DNA: TGTGCCAGCTCACCTGGAGGGGTTCCAGATACGCAGTATTTT.

The chain recombines TRBV7-2 with TRBJ2-3, with TRBD2 identical over 8 bases. Germline CDR1 and CDR2: SGHTA and FQGNSA. Trimming cost V 1 base and J 4 bases; bases outside gene matches: 7. This CDR3 is 16 amino acids long. The CDR3 loop is CASSLVPAGVADTQYF. The DNA of the CDR3 is TGTGCCAGCAGCTTAGTTCCAGCGGGAGTGGCAGATACGCAGTATTTT.

The chain recombines TRBV29-1 with TRBJ1-1; perhaps TRBD1 as D (5 bases). Trimming took off 7 bases at V and 7 bases at J, with 16 bases between the two ends. CDR1 is SQVTM and CDR2 is ANQGSEA in the germline V gene. The CDR3 is 12 amino acids. The CDR3 region is CSAIQEIDEAFF. CDR3 bases: TGCAGCGCAATACAGGAAATCGATGAAGCTTTCTTT.

The rearrangement uses TRBV11-2 and TRBJ1-1; D not resolved. Germline V gene sequence: CDR1 SGHAT, CDR2 FQNNGV. With 5 bases removed from V and 1 base from J, the gap between germline ends came to 11 bases. CDR3 length equals 14 residues. The CDR3 here is CASSRGRGNTEAFF. DNA for the CDR3: TGTGCCAGCAGCCGTGGCCGGGGGAACACTGAAGCTTTCTTT. Looking up the rest from reference TRBV11-2 and TRBJ1-1 gives the full variable domain: EAGVAQSPRYKIIEKRQSVAFWCNPISGHATLYWYQQILGQGPKLLIQFQNNGVVDDSQLPKDRFSAERLKGVDSTLKIQPAKLEDSAVYLCASSRGRGNTEAFFGQGTRLTVV.

The V gene is TRBV7-3, the J gene TRBJ2-2; the D gene is possibly TRBD1 (6 bases). CDR3 length equals 12 residues. V shed 5 bases and J shed 6 bases, with 7 bases lying between them. CDR1 SGHTA and CDR2 FQGTGA come from the germline V gene. The DNA for the CDR3 is TGTGCCAGCAGCGCAGGGGCCGGGGAGCTGTTTTTT. Protein sequence: CASSAGAGELFF.

This clone has just a few counts. This chain uses TRBV5-1 with TRBJ2-5; 13 nucleotides line up with TRBD2. V dropped 0 bases and J dropped 5; count of bases not matched to a gene: 10. The CDR3 loop spans 18 amino acids. Germline V gives CDR1 SGHRS, CDR2 YFSETQ. This CDR3 is CASSLAALTSGRVETQYF. CDR3 sequence (DNA): TGCGCCAGCAGCTTGGCGGCCCTAACTAGCGGGAGGGTCGAGACCCAGTACTTC. Full variable domain (outside the CDR3, taken from reference TRBV5-1 and TRBJ2-5): KAGVTQTPRYLIKTRGQQVTLSCSPISGHRSVSWYQQTPGQGLQFLFEYFSETQRNKGNFPGRFSGRQFSNSRSEMNVSTLELGDSALYLCASSLAALTSGRVETQYFGPGTRLLVL.

On this clone itself: Germline and junction disagree at one end, which may indicate a read error. The V and J genes are TRBV7-7 and TRBJ2-5; TRBD2 aligns across 10 bases. This CDR3 contains 18 residues. The germline V gene has CDR1 SSHAT and CDR2 FNYEAQ (reference sequence). CDR3 sequence reads: CASSLVASGSHRGETQYF. CDR3 coding DNA: TGTGCTAGCAGCTTAGTCGCTAGCGGGAGCCACAGGGGAGAGACCCAGTACTTC. Full variable domain (remainder filled in from reference TRBV7-7 and TRBJ2-5): GAGVSQSPRYKVTKRGQDVTLRCDPISSHATLYWYQQALGQGPEFLTYFNYEAQPDKSGLPSDRFSAERPEGSISTLTIQRTEQRDSAMYRCASSLVASGSHRGETQYFGPGTRLLVL.

CDR3 region: CASSITGTANTGELFF. The CDR3 coding sequence is TGTGCCAGCAGTATAACCGGGACAGCCAACACCGGGGAGCTGTTTTTT. V gene TRBV28 combines with J gene TRBJ2-2, with 7 bases lining up with TRBD1. In germline, CDR1 is MDHEN, CDR2 SYDVKM. Trimming at V came to 5 bases and at J to 2 bases, leaving 8 bases not matched to a gene. This CDR3 spans 16 amino acids.

This rearrangement joins TRBV18 to TRBJ1-3, with D unclear. The CDR3 sequence is 12 residues long. The germline V and J ends were trimmed by 2 bases and 4 bases, with 3 bases remaining between them. Germline CDR1 and CDR2: KGHSH and LQKENI. CDR3 bases: TGTGCCAGCTCACCAGCCGGAAACACCATATATTTT. Translated, it gives CASSPAGNTIYF.

This chain connects TRBV7-3 to TRBJ1-1, with D maybe TRBD1 (5 bases). With 0 bases removed from V and 11 bases from J, the gap between germline ends came to 22 bases. CDR1 is SGHTA and CDR2 is FQGTGA in the germline V gene. The CDR3 is 16 residues long. The CDR3, as DNA: TGTGCCAGCAGCTTAACTGCAGGCCCCCAAGGAGGGGACGCTTTCTTT. This translates into CASSLTAGPQGGDAFF.

The CDR3 DNA reads as TGCAGCGTTCTAGGACAGGCGGGCACTGAAGCTTTCTTT. It encodes CSVLGQAGTEAFF. V gene TRBV29-1 combines with J gene TRBJ1-1; 7 bases line up with TRBD1. V dropped 5 bases and J dropped 4; count of bases not matched to a gene: 7. CDR3 size: 13 residues. Germline V gene lookup returns CDR1 SQVTM and CDR2 ANQGSEA.

This clone has more than one count but fewer than ten. This chain joins TRBV30 and TRBJ2-2, with D perhaps assigned TRBD1 or TRBD2 (5 bases each). The CDR3 has 16 amino acids. Germline V CDR1 and CDR2: GTSNPN, SVGIG (reference sequence). V was clipped by 8 bases and J by 2 bases, with 21 bases between them. CDR3 nucleotides: TGTGCCGGGGCTCACCGGGAAAACTTAAACACCGGGGAGCTGTTTTTT. Residues: CAGAHRENLNTGELFF.

V and J are TRBV5-6 and TRBJ1-2; TRBD1 might be the D (5 bases). The germline CDR1 and CDR2 sequences are SGHDT and YYEEEE. The CDR3 is 13 amino acids. Trimming left V 2 bases short and J 8 bases short, with 13 bases between. CDR3 amino acids: CASSLPGSVGYTF. The CDR3 DNA reads as TGTGCCAGCAGCTTACCAGGGAGTGTAGGCTACACCTTC.